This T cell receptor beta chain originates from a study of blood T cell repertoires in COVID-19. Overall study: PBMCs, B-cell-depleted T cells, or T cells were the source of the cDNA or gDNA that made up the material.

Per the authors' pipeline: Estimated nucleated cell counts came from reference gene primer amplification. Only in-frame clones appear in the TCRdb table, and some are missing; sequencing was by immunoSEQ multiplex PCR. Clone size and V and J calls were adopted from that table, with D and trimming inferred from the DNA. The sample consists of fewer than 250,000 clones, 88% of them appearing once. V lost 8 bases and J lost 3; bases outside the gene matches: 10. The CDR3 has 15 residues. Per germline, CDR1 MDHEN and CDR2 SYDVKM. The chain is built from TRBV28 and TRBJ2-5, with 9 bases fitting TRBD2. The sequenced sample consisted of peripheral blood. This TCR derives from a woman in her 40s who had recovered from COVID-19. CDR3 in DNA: TGTGCCAGCTACGGGCAAGCGGGAGGTGAAGAGACCCAGTACTTC. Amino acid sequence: CASYGQAGGEETQYF.